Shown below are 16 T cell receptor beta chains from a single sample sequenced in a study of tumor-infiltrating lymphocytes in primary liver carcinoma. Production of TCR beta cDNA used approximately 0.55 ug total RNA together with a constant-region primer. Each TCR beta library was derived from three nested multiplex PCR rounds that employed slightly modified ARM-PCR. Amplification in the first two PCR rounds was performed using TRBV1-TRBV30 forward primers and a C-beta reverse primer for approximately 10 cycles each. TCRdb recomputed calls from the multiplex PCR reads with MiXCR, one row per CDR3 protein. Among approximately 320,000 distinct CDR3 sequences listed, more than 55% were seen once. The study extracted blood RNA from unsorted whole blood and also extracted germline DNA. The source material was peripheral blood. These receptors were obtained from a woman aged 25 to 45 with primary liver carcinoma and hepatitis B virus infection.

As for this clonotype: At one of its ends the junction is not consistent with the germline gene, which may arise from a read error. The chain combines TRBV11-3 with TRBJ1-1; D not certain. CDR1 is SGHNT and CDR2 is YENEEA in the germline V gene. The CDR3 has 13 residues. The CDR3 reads CASSRGEGGEVFF. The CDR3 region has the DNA TGTGCCAGCAGCCGTGGGGAAGGTGGTGAAGTTTTCTTT.

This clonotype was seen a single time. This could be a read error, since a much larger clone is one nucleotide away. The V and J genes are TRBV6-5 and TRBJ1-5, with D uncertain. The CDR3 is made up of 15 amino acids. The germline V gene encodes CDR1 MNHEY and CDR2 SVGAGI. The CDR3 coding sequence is TGTGCCAGCAGTTCCAAGGGCAAAAGCAATCAGCTCCAGCATTTT. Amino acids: CASSSKGKSNQLQHF.

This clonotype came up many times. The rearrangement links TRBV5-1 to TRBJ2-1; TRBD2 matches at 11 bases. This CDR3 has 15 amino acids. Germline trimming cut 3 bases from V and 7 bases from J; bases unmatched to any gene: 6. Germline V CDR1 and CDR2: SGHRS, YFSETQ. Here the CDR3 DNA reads TGCGCCAGCAGCTCCGGACTAGCGGGTTCTAATGAGCAGTTCTTC. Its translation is CASSSGLAGSNEQFF.

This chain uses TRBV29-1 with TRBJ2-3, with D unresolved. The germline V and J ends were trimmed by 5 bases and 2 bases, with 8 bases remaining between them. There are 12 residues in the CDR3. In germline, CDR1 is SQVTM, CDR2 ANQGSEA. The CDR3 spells CSVTLITDTQYF. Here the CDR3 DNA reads TGCAGCGTTACCCTCATCACAGATACGCAGTATTTT.

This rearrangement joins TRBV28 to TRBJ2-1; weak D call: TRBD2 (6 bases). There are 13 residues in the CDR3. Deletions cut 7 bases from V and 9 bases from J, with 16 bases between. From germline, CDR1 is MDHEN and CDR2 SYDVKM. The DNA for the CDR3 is TGTGCCAGCACCCTTGGGGTGCGGGGTGAGCAGTTCTTC. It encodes CASTLGVRGEQFF.

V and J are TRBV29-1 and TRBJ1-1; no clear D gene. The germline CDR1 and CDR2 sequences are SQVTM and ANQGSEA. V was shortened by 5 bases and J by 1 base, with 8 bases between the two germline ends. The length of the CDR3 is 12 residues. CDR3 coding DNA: TGCAGCGTTACCGAAACGAACACTGAAGCTTTCTTT. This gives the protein CSVTETNTEAFF.

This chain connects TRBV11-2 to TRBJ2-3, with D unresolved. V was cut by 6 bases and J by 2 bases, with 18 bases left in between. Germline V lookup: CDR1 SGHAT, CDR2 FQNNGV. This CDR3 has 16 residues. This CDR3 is CASSRVSVRITDTQYF. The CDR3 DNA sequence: TGTGCCAGCAGTCGGGTATCCGTGAGGATCACAGATACGCAGTATTTT.

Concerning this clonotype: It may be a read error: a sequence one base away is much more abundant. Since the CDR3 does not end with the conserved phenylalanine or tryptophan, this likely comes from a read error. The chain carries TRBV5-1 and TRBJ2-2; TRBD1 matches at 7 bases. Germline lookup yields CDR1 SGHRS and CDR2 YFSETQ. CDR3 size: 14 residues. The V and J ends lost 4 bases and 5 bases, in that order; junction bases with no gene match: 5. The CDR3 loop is CASSLRQGTGELFL. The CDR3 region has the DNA TGCGCCAGCAGCCTGCGACAGGGTACCGGGGAGCTGTTTTTG.

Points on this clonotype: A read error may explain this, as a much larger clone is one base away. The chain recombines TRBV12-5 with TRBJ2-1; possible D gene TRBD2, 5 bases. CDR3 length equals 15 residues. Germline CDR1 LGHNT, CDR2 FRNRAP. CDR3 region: CATGAGLNGYNEQFF. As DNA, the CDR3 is TGTGCTACTGGTGCTGGACTGAACGGCTACAATGAGCAGTTCTTC.

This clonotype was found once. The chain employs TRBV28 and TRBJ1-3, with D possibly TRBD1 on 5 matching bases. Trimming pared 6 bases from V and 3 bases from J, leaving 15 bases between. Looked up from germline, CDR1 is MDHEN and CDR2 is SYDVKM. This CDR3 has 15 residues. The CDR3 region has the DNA TGTGCCAGCAGGCTGCAGGGAATGGGTGGAAACACCATATATTTT. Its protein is CASRLQGMGGNTIYF.

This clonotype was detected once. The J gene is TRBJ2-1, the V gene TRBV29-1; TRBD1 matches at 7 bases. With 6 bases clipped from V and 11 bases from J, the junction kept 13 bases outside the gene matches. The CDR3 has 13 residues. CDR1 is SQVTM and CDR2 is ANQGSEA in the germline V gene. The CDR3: CSVLTGNGNKQFF. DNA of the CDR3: TGCAGCGTCTTGACAGGGAATGGGAATAAGCAGTTCTTC.

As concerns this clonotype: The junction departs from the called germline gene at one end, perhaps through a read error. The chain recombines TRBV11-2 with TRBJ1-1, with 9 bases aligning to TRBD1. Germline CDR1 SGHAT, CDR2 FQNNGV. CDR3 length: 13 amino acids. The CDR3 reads CASSYRGLTEAFF. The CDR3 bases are TGTGCCAGCAGTTACAGGGGGCTGACTGAAGCTTTCTTC.

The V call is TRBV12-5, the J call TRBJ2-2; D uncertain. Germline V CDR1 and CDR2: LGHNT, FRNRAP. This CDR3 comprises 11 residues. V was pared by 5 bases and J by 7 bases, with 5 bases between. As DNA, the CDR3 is TGTGCTAGTGGTCTCGGCGGGGAGCTGTTTTTT. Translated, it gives CASGLGGELFF.

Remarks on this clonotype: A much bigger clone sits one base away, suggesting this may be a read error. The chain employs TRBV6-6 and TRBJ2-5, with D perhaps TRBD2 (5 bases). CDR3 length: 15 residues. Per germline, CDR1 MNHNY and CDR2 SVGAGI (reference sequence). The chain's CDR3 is CASSTSRRPFETQCF. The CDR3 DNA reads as TGTGCCAGCAGTACTAGTCGTAGGCCATTTGAGACCCAGTGCTTC.

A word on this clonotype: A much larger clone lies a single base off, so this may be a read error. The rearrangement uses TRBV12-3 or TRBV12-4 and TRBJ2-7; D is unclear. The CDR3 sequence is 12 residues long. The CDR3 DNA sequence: TGTGCCAACAGTTTGCTCGGCTACGAGCAGTACTTC. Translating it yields CANSLLGYEQYF.

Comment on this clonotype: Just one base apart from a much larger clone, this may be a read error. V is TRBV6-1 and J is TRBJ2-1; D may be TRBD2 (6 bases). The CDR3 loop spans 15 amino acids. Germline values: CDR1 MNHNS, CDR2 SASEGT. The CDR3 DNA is TGTGCCGGCAGACCCGGGACTTTTTCCTACAATGAGCAGTTCTTC. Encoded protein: CAGRPGTFSYNEQFF.